This T cell receptor beta chain stems from a study of blood T cell repertoires in COVID-19. CDR3 length: 18 residues. The method was immunoSEQ multiplex PCR; TCRdb's version includes in-frame clones alone and lacks a portion of them. The data contain about 64,000 clones, approximately 86% of them singletons. This clonotype was sampled from a man in his forties or fifties with acute or convalescent COVID-19. The material sequenced was peripheral blood. The chain employs TRBV21-1 and TRBJ1-2; TRBD1, the D gene given by the table, was not confirmed from the DNA. TRBV21-1 is a documented pseudogene. This CDR3 is CASSKADRDASKDYGYTF. CDR3 DNA: TGTGCCAGCAGCAAAGCCGACAGGGATGCTAGTAAGGACTATGGCTACACCTTC.